A single sample is the source of the 24 T cell receptor beta chains below, sequenced in a study of blood T cells in healthy people across ages. Combining a sample-barcoded 5' primer with a J-beta primer mix, a second PCR ran for 7 to 11 cycles. One entry per CDR3 protein results from TCRdb running MiXCR on the 5' RACE reads. The sample has some 1,800,000 distinct CDR3 sequences, about two fifths seen once; the top ten hold approximately 22%. The sequenced sample was blood. These TCRs come from a human donor in good health.

CDR3: CASSFRRERGSNQPQHF. DNA for the CDR3: TGTGCCAGCAGTTTCCGAAGGGAGAGGGGCAGCAATCAGCCCCAGCATTTT. V usage is TRBV12-3 or TRBV12-4 and J usage is TRBJ1-5; TRBD1 might be the D (5 bases). The CDR3 has 17 amino acids. V was cut by 3 bases and J by 1 base, with 16 bases left in between.

The rearrangement joins TRBV11-2 to TRBJ1-2; 8 bases line up with TRBD1. Germline CDR1 is SGHAT and CDR2 is FQNNGV. This CDR3 comprises 16 residues. Trimming cost V 5 bases and J 8 bases; bases outside gene matches: 16. CDR3 region: CASSKGGPNRGGGYTF. CDR3 sequence (DNA): TGTGCCAGCAGCAAGGGAGGGCCTAACAGGGGGGGAGGCTACACCTTC.

The chain uses TRBV25-1 and TRBJ2-7; the D call may be TRBD1 or TRBD2 (6 bases each). Germline-derived CDR1 and CDR2 are MGHDK and SYGVNS. Trimming took off 10 bases at V and 3 bases at J, with 13 bases between the two ends. The CDR3 consists of 12 residues. CDR3 amino acids: CATLGGGYEQYF. CDR3 DNA: TGTGCCACCCTAGGGGGAGGCTACGAGCAGTACTTC.

The V and J genes are TRBV4-3 and TRBJ1-6; D remains unclear. Between the trimmed V and J ends, which lost 0 bases and 7 bases, there was a span of 7 bases. Per the germline V gene, CDR1 is LGHNA and CDR2 is YSLEER. The CDR3 extends over 14 amino acids. Here the CDR3 DNA reads TGCGCCAGCAGCCAAGAGCCGGGGAATTCACCCCTCCACTTT. Its translation is CASSQEPGNSPLHF.

The V and J genes are TRBV6-5 and TRBJ2-7; D is possibly TRBD1 (7 bases). Germline V gene lookup returns CDR1 MNHEY and CDR2 SVGAGI. This CDR3 contains 15 residues. The germline V and J ends were trimmed by 2 bases and 6 bases, with 17 bases remaining between them. The CDR3 protein is CASSYRDSQEGEQYF. In DNA, the CDR3 is TGTGCCAGCAGTTACCGGGACAGCCAGGAGGGCGAGCAGTACTTC.

The chain employs TRBV21-1 and TRBJ2-5; the table's D call of TRBD2 was not tested on the DNA. TRBV21-1 is termed a pseudogene. The CDR3 runs 16 residues. The CDR3 bases are TGTGCCAGCAGCAACAAAGACAGTCCCTGGGGAGGGACCCAGTACTTC. Encoded protein: CASSNKDSPWGGTQYF.

V and J are TRBV9 and TRBJ1-1; D is uncertain. Looked up from germline, CDR1 is SGDLS and CDR2 is YYNGEE. The CDR3 contains 15 residues. With 0 bases removed from V and 5 bases from J, the gap between germline ends came to 14 bases. Here the CDR3 DNA reads TGTGCCAGCAGCGTAGGAGGGAGGGATATAACTGAAGCTTTCTTT. Amino acids: CASSVGGRDITEAFF.

The chain recombines TRBV20-1 with TRBJ2-5; perhaps TRBD1 as D (5 bases). Germline CDR1 DFQATT, CDR2 SNEGSKA (reference sequence). CDR3 length: 13 residues. V was trimmed by 1 base and J by 4 bases, leaving 10 bases between them. This CDR3 is CSARGNGAETQYF. CDR3 DNA: TGCAGTGCTAGAGGGAATGGGGCAGAGACCCAGTACTTC.

This clonotype was detected once. This CDR3 is CASSLSGYEAFF. In nucleotides, the CDR3 is TGTGCCAGCAGTTTGTCAGGGTATGAAGCTTTCTTT. The J gene is TRBJ1-1, the V gene TRBV28; D is possibly TRBD1 (5 bases). CDR3 length: 12 amino acids. Germline lookup yields CDR1 MDHEN and CDR2 SYDVKM. The V gene lost 3 bases and the J gene lost 7 bases, with 9 bases spanning the gap. Together with reference TRBV28 and TRBJ1-1, the CDR3 gives the full variable domain: DVKVTQSSRYLVKRTGEKVFLECVQDMDHENMFWYRQDPGLGLRLIYFSYDVKMKEKGDIPEGYSVSREKKERFSLILESASTNQTSMYLCASSLSGYEAFFGQGTRLTVV.

The CDR3 region has the DNA TGTGCCAGCAGCCTAGGGGGCTTCGCCTACGAGCAGTACTTC. Protein product: CASSLGGFAYEQYF. The chain has TRBV6-2 or TRBV6-3 and TRBJ2-7; 7 nucleotides align to TRBD1. The ends lost 6 bases at V and 2 bases at J; junction bases unmatched: 7. The CDR3 extends over 14 amino acids. CDR1 is MNHEY and CDR2 is SVGEGT in the germline V gene.

This clonotype occurred a few times. At one of its ends the junction is not consistent with the germline gene, which may arise from a read error. The chain employs TRBV7-9 and TRBJ2-6; possibly TRBD2 for D (5 bases). The CDR3 is 16 residues long. CDR1 and CDR2 (germline): SEHNR, FQNEAQ (reference sequence). The CDR3 DNA follows: TGTACCAGCGCAAATATATGGGAGTCTGGGGCCAACGTCCTGACTTTC. The encoded protein is CTSANIWESGANVLTF.

The V and J genes are TRBV6-2 or TRBV6-3 and TRBJ2-2; D gene unclear. From germline, CDR1 is MNHEY and CDR2 SVGEGT. The CDR3 sequence is 16 residues long. V lost 7 bases and J 4 bases, leaving 19 bases between the germline ends. In nucleotides, the CDR3 is TGTGCCAGCACCCCACTGAAAGGTCCGGTCACCGGGGAGCTGTTTTTT. It codes for CASTPLKGPVTGELFF.

This clonotype appeared once. The chain recombines TRBV2 with TRBJ2-1; D may match TRBD1 or TRBD2 (5 bases each). CDR1 SNHLY and CDR2 FYNNEI come from the germline V gene. The CDR3 has 15 residues. V was clipped by 7 bases and J by 8 bases, with 21 bases between them. CDR3 region: CASILGLAGGDEQFF. Here the CDR3 DNA reads TGTGCCAGCATCCTGGGGCTAGCTGGGGGTGATGAGCAGTTCTTC.

There are a few counts of this clonotype. V usage is TRBV15 and J usage is TRBJ1-4; D is unresolved. This CDR3 has 15 amino acids. Trimming stripped 2 bases from V and 0 bases from J, with 7 bases between. Looked up from germline, CDR1 is LNHNV and CDR2 is YYDKDF (reference sequence). The CDR3 nucleotides are TGTGCCACCAGCAGACAGGTTGCAACTAATGAAAAACTGTTTTTT. It is translated as CATSRQVATNEKLFF. The full variable domain, rest sourced from reference TRBV15 and TRBJ1-4, is DAMVIQNPRYQVTQFGKPVTLSCSQTLNHNVMYWYQQKSSQAPKLLFHYYDKDFNNEADTPDNFQSRRPNTSFCFLDIRSPGLGDTAMYLCATSRQVATNEKLFFGSGTQLSVL.

On this clonotype itself: The junction and the germline gene differ at one end; a read error may be behind it. The rearrangement links TRBV29-1 to TRBJ1-1; TRBD1 is a possible D gene (5 bases). The CDR3 consists of 11 residues. Germline lookup yields CDR1 SQVTM and CDR2 ANQGSEA. CDR3 bases: TGCAGCGTCGAAGGACATGCCGAAGCTTTCTTT. Protein product: CSVEGHAEAFF.

This clonotype showed up just a few times. CDR3: CASSLVRGPNEQFF. CDR3 DNA sequence: TGTGCCAGCAGCTTAGTCAGGGGTCCCAATGAGCAGTTCTTC. This chain connects TRBV7-2 to TRBJ2-1; maybe TRBD1 (6 bases). The V gene lost 1 base and the J gene lost 6 bases, with 10 bases spanning the gap. This CDR3 contains 14 residues. Per germline, CDR1 SGHTA and CDR2 FQGNSA.

This chain links TRBV29-1 with TRBJ2-3; possibly TRBD1 for D (6 bases). V was cut by 5 bases and J by 2 bases, with 11 bases left in between. Germline-derived CDR1 and CDR2 are SQVTM and ANQGSEA. This CDR3 has 13 amino acids. DNA of the CDR3: TGCAGCGTTCCGGGACACAACACAGATACGCAGTATTTT. Translated, it gives CSVPGHNTDTQYF.

This clonotype was detected once. The J gene is TRBJ1-2, the V gene TRBV12-3 or TRBV12-4; D not resolved. The CDR3 has 13 amino acids. V was pared by 6 bases and J by 6 bases, with 14 bases between. The CDR3 protein is CASSENRADGYTF. CDR3 nucleotides: TGTGCCAGCAGCGAGAACCGGGCGGATGGCTACACCTTC.

This clonotype was observed a few times. The J gene is TRBJ1-2, the V gene TRBV29-1, with a tentative D call TRBD1 (5 bases). The CDR3 is 12 amino acids. V lost 0 bases, J lost 6 bases, and 8 bases lay in between. CDR1 and CDR2 (germline): SQVTM, ANQGSEA. The CDR3 DNA reads TGCAGCGTTGAAGATCTAGGGGATGGCTACACCTTC. Its translation: CSVEDLGDGYTF.

V and J are TRBV19 and TRBJ2-5; possible D gene TRBD2, 6 bases. The J call could be wrong; TRBJ2-7 is a better fit for the DNA end. The CDR3 loop spans 13 amino acids. CDR1 LNHDA and CDR2 SQIVND come from the germline V gene (reference sequence). In DNA form, the CDR3 reads TGTGCCACCTCCGTTGTGGGGGGCTACGAGCAGTACTTC. Translated: CATSVVGGYEQYF.

V and J are TRBV12-3 or TRBV12-4 and TRBJ1-5; TRBD1 agrees at 9 bases. Trimming at V came to 3 bases and at J to 0 bases, leaving 6 bases not matched to a gene. CDR3 size: 17 residues. The CDR3 DNA reads TGTGCCAGCAGTTTTAGGACAGGGGTTTATAGCAATCAGCCCCAGCATTTT. It encodes CASSFRTGVYSNQPQHF.

The chain links TRBV12-3 or TRBV12-4 to TRBJ2-3; no clear D. The V and J ends lost 2 bases and 1 base respectively, with 10 bases between them. This CDR3 contains 15 residues. CDR3 nucleotide sequence: TGTGCCAGCAGTTTATTAGGAGACCGCACAGATACGCAGTATTTT. It is translated as CASSLLGDRTDTQYF.

The rearrangement uses TRBV20-1 and TRBJ2-4; D ambiguous. CDR3 length: 13 amino acids. Germline V gene lookup returns CDR1 DFQATT and CDR2 SNEGSKA (reference sequence). V was shortened by 0 bases and J by 10 bases, with 13 bases between the two germline ends. The DNA for the CDR3 is TGCAGTGCTAGAGATAATGTAGGGAATATTCAGTACTTC. Translated, it gives CSARDNVGNIQYF.

This clonotype has only a few counts. One end of the junction is discordant with germline, which a read error may explain. The gene calls are TRBV10-3 and TRBJ1-5, with TRBD1 matching over 10 bases. Germline assignment: CDR1 ENHRY and CDR2 SYGVKD. The CDR3 loop spans 15 amino acids. This CDR3 reads CAISHGQGGDQPQHF. CDR3 DNA sequence: TGTGCCATCAGCCACGGACAGGGGGGCGATCAGCCTCAGCATTTT.